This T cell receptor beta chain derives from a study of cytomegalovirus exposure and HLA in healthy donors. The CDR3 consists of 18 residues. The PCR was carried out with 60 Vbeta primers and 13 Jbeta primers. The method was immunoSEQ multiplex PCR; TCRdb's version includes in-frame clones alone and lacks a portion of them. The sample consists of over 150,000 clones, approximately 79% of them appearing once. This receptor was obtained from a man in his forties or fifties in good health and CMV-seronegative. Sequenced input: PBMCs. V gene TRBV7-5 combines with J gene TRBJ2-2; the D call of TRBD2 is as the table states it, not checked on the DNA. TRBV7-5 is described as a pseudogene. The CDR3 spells CARSFSGGRHMSTGELFF. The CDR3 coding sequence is TGTGCCAGAAGCTTTAGCGGGGGACGCCATATGAGCACCGGGGAGCTGTTTTTT.